This T cell receptor (beta chain) was sequenced during a study of cytomegalovirus exposure and HLA in healthy donors. Concerning this clone: The antigen remains undetermined.

Study observations and caveats: At a 0.05 false discovery rate, a later analysis found around 17,000 TCR beta sequences to be associated with HLA alleles. Analyzed later, most CMV-associated TCR beta chains appeared HLA-restricted.

V lost 4 bases and J 4 bases, leaving 7 bases between the germline ends. This CDR3 is 11 amino acids long. Per the germline V gene, CDR1 is GTSNPN and CDR2 is SVGIG (reference sequence). 60 Vbeta and 13 Jbeta primers were used in PCR. Clones were read by immunoSEQ multiplex PCR, and TCRdb kept only the in-frame ones, dropping some. The repertoire consists of about 170,000 clones, with approximately 78% occurring once and the leading ten covering around 0.91%. The sequenced material came from PBMCs. The TCR comes from a girl aged 2-10 years in good health and CMV-seropositive. This sequence joins TRBV30 and TRBJ1-1; possibly TRBD1 for D (6 bases). As DNA, the CDR3 is TGTGCCTGGACCAGGGGCACTGAAGCTTTCTTT. Its protein product is CAWTRGTEAFF.